A single sample gave rise to the 23 T cell receptor beta chains below, sequenced in a study of blood T cell repertoires in COVID-19. Sequencing was performed with immunoSEQ multiplex PCR; in TCRdb, only in-frame clones are kept and a portion is missing. The repertoire includes approximately 350,000 clones, over 80% of them detected once, and more than 5% sits in the top ten. Input material: peripheral blood. Receptor source: a woman aged 50 to 60 with COVID-19, enrolled during active disease.

The chain joins TRBV24-1 to TRBJ1-4; a weak D match, TRBD1 (5 bases). CDR3 size: 15 residues. In germline, CDR1 is KGHDR, CDR2 SFDVKD. V lost 8 bases to trimming and J lost 2 bases, with 14 bases between them. The CDR3 DNA reads as TGTGCCACCACACCGCCAGGGCAGACTAATGAAAAACTGTTTTTT. Translation gives CATTPPGQTNEKLFF.

The V and J genes are TRBV19 and TRBJ1-2; no firm D call. From germline, CDR1 is LNHDA and CDR2 SQIVND (reference sequence). V gave up 6 bases and J gave up 1 base, with 9 bases separating them. The CDR3 is 13 residues long. Here the CDR3 reads CASSLGFNYGYTF. The DNA of the CDR3 is TGTGCCAGTAGCCTGGGCTTTAACTATGGCTACACCTTC.

This chain connects TRBV11-2 to TRBJ1-6, with D hard to call. The CDR3 is made up of 14 amino acids. V gave up 4 bases and J gave up 7 bases, with 11 bases separating them. Germline loops: CDR1 SGHAT, CDR2 FQNNGV. CDR3 coding DNA: TGTGCCAGCAGCTCCGAACGGGAAAATTCACCCCTCCACTTT. Translating it yields CASSSERENSPLHF. Drawing the rest from reference TRBV11-2 and TRBJ1-6, the complete variable domain is EAGVAQSPRYKIIEKRQSVAFWCNPISGHATLYWYQQILGQGPKLLIQFQNNGVVDDSQLPKDRFSAERLKGVDSTLKIQPAKLEDSAVYLCASSSERENSPLHFGNGTRLTVT.

As DNA, the CDR3 is TGCGCCAGCAGTCCCACACCCTCTAGCGGCGAGCAGTACTTC. Amino acids: CASSPTPSSGEQYF. The chain joins TRBV10-2 to TRBJ2-7; 7 bases line up with TRBD2. This CDR3 is built from 14 residues. The V and J ends lost 5 bases and 6 bases, in that order; junction bases with no gene match: 10. Germline CDR1 reads WSHSY; CDR2 reads SAAADI.

This rearrangement joins TRBV6-2 or TRBV6-3 to TRBJ1-2; 7 bases map to TRBD1. V shed 6 bases, J shed 8 bases, and the junction held 12 bases outside the gene matches. CDR1 is MNHEY, CDR2 SVGEGT, per germline. The CDR3 consists of 14 residues. CDR3 sequence reads: CASRYPGQKGGYTF. For the CDR3, the DNA is TGTGCCAGCAGGTACCCGGGACAGAAAGGGGGCTACACCTTC.

The V call is TRBV10-3, the J call TRBJ1-1; 10 nucleotides line up with TRBD1. Germline lookup yields CDR1 ENHRY and CDR2 SYGVKD. V lost 5 bases, J lost 0 bases, and 6 bases stayed unmatched. The CDR3 sequence is 16 residues long. The CDR3 here is CAISRGGQGMNTEAFF. CDR3 nucleotides: TGTGCCATCAGTCGAGGGGGACAGGGGATGAACACTGAAGCTTTCTTT.

V usage is TRBV7-9 and J usage is TRBJ2-3; a possible D gene is TRBD2 (6 bases). The CDR3 loop spans 19 amino acids. V was shortened by 1 base and J by 2 bases, with 22 bases between the two germline ends. Germline values: CDR1 SEHNR, CDR2 FQNEAQ (reference sequence). The CDR3 reads CASSLGRGSGDLYTDTQYF. CDR3 nucleotides: TGTGCCAGCAGCTTAGGGCGCGGGTCGGGAGATCTCTACACAGATACGCAGTATTTT.

The table lists this clone with a count of one. The chain employs TRBV10-3 and TRBJ2-3; D might be TRBD2 (6 bases). The CDR3 extends over 16 amino acids. Trimming pared 3 bases from V and 4 bases from J, leaving 17 bases between. Germline-derived CDR1 and CDR2 are ENHRY and SYGVKD. The CDR3 DNA sequence: TGTGCCATCAGTGATGTTCCGGGCTGGGAGGCAGATACGCAGTATTTT. Its translation: CAISDVPGWEADTQYF.

The chain joins TRBV18 to TRBJ1-1; TRBD1 aligns across 9 bases. CDR3 length equals 15 residues. V lost 1 base to trimming and J lost 4 bases; unmatched junction nucleotides: 4. CDR1 and CDR2 (germline): KGHSH, LQKENI. This CDR3 reads CASSPQGTGTTEAFF. CDR3 coding DNA: TGTGCCAGCTCACCACAAGGGACAGGGACCACTGAAGCTTTCTTT.

This chain links TRBV7-9 with TRBJ2-7, with 15 bases matching TRBD2. Germline CDR1 is SEHNR and CDR2 is FQNEAQ (reference sequence). With V trimmed by 0 bases and J by 6 bases, 6 bases remained unmatched. This CDR3 is 17 amino acids long. In DNA, the CDR3 is TGTGCCAGCAGCTTAGCTTCCCCGGGACTAGCGGGAGGCGAGCAGTACTTC. It codes for CASSLASPGLAGGEQYF. Variable domain in full (rest from reference TRBV7-9 and TRBJ2-7): DTGVSQNPRHKITKRGQNVTFRCDPISEHNRLYWYRQTLGQGPEFLTYFQNEAQLEKSRLLSDRFSAERPKGSFSTLEIQRTEQGDSAMYLCASSLASPGLAGGEQYFGPGTRLTVT.

The chain carries TRBV6-5 and TRBJ2-1; 7 bases are shared with TRBD1. Germline lookup yields CDR1 MNHEY and CDR2 SVGAGI. V shed 8 bases, J shed 4 bases, and the junction held 8 bases outside the gene matches. The CDR3 covers 14 residues. The CDR3 loop reads CASGPRGSYNEQFF. In DNA form, the CDR3 reads TGTGCCAGCGGGCCCAGGGGGTCGTACAATGAGCAGTTCTTC.

This clone has a single count. This chain uses TRBV3-1 (or the pseudogene TRBV3-2) with TRBJ2-3; D is possibly TRBD2 (6 bases). Trimming stripped 0 bases from V and 10 bases from J, with 11 bases between. The CDR3 is made up of 13 amino acids. In germline, CDR1 is LGHDT, CDR2 YNNKEL (reference sequence). Here the CDR3 reads CASSQDLASAQYF. The CDR3 coding sequence is TGTGCCAGCAGCCAAGATTTGGCTAGCGCGCAGTATTTT.

The V gene is TRBV9, the J gene TRBJ2-7, with no clear D. Germline lookup yields CDR1 SGDLS and CDR2 YYNGEE. V shed 0 bases and J shed 2 bases, with 9 bases lying between them. The CDR3 is 14 amino acids. The CDR3 DNA is TGTGCCAGCAGCGTAGTAAGCAAAACCTACGAGCAGTACTTC. This translates into CASSVVSKTYEQYF. The variable domain in full, with the rest retrieved from reference TRBV9 and TRBJ2-7, is DSGVTQTPKHLITATGQRVTLRCSPRSGDLSVYWYQQSLDQGLQFLIQYYNGEERAKGNILERFSAQQFPDLHSELNLSSLELGDSALYFCASSVVSKTYEQYFGPGTRLTVT.

This chain uses TRBV10-3 with TRBJ1-2; D possibly corresponds to TRBD1 (6 bases). Deletions cut 3 bases from V and 7 bases from J, with 15 bases between. This CDR3 has 14 amino acids. Germline V gene lookup returns CDR1 ENHRY and CDR2 SYGVKD. CDR3 DNA: TGTGCCATCAGTGATCAGACAGGAGGTGCTGGCTACACCTTC. As protein: CAISDQTGGAGYTF.

V usage is TRBV5-8 and J usage is TRBJ1-2; TRBD1 is a possible D gene (6 bases). The CDR3 runs to 12 residues. Germline V gene lookup returns CDR1 SGHTS and CDR2 YDEGEE. V was pared by 1 base and J by 8 bases, with 9 bases between. The CDR3 DNA sequence: TGTGCCAGCAGCTTGACAGGGTTAGGCTACACCTTC. This encodes CASSLTGLGYTF.

The J gene is TRBJ2-2, the V gene TRBV30, with TRBD2 identical over 7 bases. This CDR3 comprises 13 residues. Looked up from germline, CDR1 is GTSNPN and CDR2 is SVGIG (reference sequence). V lost 0 bases, J lost 6 bases, and 1 base stayed unmatched. The CDR3 region is CAWSVGGSGELFF. CDR3 DNA sequence: TGTGCCTGGAGTGTGGGGGGGTCCGGGGAGCTGTTTTTT.

In its sample, this clone was seen once. The chain is built from TRBV27 and TRBJ1-2; TRBD1 is a possible D gene (5 bases). The CDR3 contains 14 residues. Trimming cost V 5 bases and J 7 bases, with 17 bases left between them. Germline V gene sequence: CDR1 MNHEY, CDR2 SMNVEV (reference sequence). This CDR3 is CASSTQGPVGGYTF. CDR3 DNA sequence: TGTGCCAGCAGTACCCAGGGCCCGGTAGGTGGCTACACCTTC.

The chain joins TRBV7-2 to TRBJ2-2; TRBD2 might be the D (6 bases). The length of the CDR3 is 15 residues. V was shortened by 2 bases and J by 4 bases, with 11 bases between the two germline ends. Germline CDR1 reads SGHTA; CDR2 reads FQGNSA. In DNA form, the CDR3 reads TGTGCCAGCAGCTTAAGGGTCGGGAGCACCGGGGAGCTGTTTTTT. It yields the protein CASSLRVGSTGELFF. The complete variable domain, with remaining parts taken from reference TRBV7-2 and TRBJ2-2, reads GAGVSQSPSNKVTEKGKDVELRCDPISGHTALYWYRQSLGQGLEFLIYFQGNSAPDKSGLPSDRFSAERTGGSVSTLTIQRTQQEDSAVYLCASSLRVGSTGELFFGEGSRLTVL.

The chain has TRBV19 and TRBJ2-5; TRBD1 matches 7 bases. J was trimmed by 1 base and V by 3 bases; bases with no gene match: 2. CDR3 size: 14 residues. Germline V CDR1 and CDR2: LNHDA, SQIVND (reference sequence). This chain's CDR3 is CASSIRTGQETQYF. The CDR3 nucleotides are TGTGCCAGTAGTATTCGGACAGGCCAAGAGACCCAGTACTTC.

The J gene is TRBJ1-1, the V gene TRBV24-1; D is ambiguous. Trimming left V 6 bases short and J 2 bases short, with 6 bases between. Germline loops: CDR1 KGHDR, CDR2 SFDVKD. The CDR3 is 12 amino acids. The DNA for the CDR3 is TGTGCCACCAGTTCCCCTAACACTGAAGCTTTCTTT. Protein sequence: CATSSPNTEAFF.

The rearrangement uses TRBV18 and TRBJ1-5, with D perhaps TRBD1 (6 bases). CDR1 and CDR2 (germline): KGHSH, LQKENI. Trimming took off 3 bases at V and 1 base at J, with 7 bases between the two ends. The CDR3 consists of 14 residues. The CDR3 sequence: CASSPDRSNQPQHF. The CDR3, as DNA: TGTGCCAGCTCACCCGACAGGAGCAATCAGCCCCAGCATTTT.

The chain combines TRBV27 with TRBJ2-7, with TRBD1 matching 7 bases. J was trimmed by 3 bases and V by 5 bases; bases with no gene match: 4. The CDR3 sequence is 13 residues long. Germline V gives CDR1 MNHEY, CDR2 SMNVEV (reference sequence). The CDR3 DNA reads TGTGCCAGCAGTCTGGGACAGTACTACGAGCAGTACTTC. Translation: CASSLGQYYEQYF.

The V call is TRBV25-1, the J call TRBJ2-1, with 15 bases fitting TRBD2. This CDR3 has 17 residues. In germline, CDR1 is MGHDK, CDR2 SYGVNS. J gave up 6 bases and V 5 bases, and 8 bases lay outside the gene matches. CDR3 sequence reads: CASSPPAGLAGGNEQFF. The CDR3 nucleotides are TGTGCCAGCAGTCCGCCGGCGGGACTAGCGGGAGGCAATGAGCAGTTCTTC. The entire variable domain, with the rest obtained from reference TRBV25-1 and TRBJ2-1, is as follows: EADIYQTPRYLVIGTGKKITLECSQTMGHDKMYWYQQDPGMELHLIHYSYGVNSTEKGDLSSESTVSRIRTEHFPLTLESARPSHTSQYLCASSPPAGLAGGNEQFFGPGTRLTVL.